The next 32 T cell receptor beta chains were all read from a single sample in a study of blood T cells in healthy people across ages. Sample-barcoded 5' priming and a J-beta primer mix drove a second PCR of roughly 7 to 11 cycles. Each CDR3 protein gets one entry after TCRdb re-called the 5' RACE reads with MiXCR. The table lists fewer than 900,000 distinct CDR3 sequences, around 34% of them singletons, with 10% to 15% in the top ten. Sequencing was carried out using blood. These receptors all stem from a man aged 18 to 35 in good health.

This clonotype was detected a few times. As DNA, the CDR3 is TGTGCCAGCAGTTACGAATTCGGGGAGGGCGATGAGCAGTTCTTC. Translation gives CASSYEFGEGDEQFF. The chain couples TRBV6-5 to TRBJ2-1, with 7 bases fitting TRBD2. CDR3 length: 15 amino acids. The trim removed 2 bases at V and 8 bases at J, leaving 9 bases unmatched. Germline loops: CDR1 MNHEY, CDR2 SVGAGI.

The chain couples TRBV7-2 to TRBJ2-3; D tentatively reads TRBD1 or TRBD2 (6 bases each). The CDR3 has 15 residues. CDR1 is SGHTA, CDR2 FQGNSA, per germline. The germline V and J ends were trimmed by 3 bases and 4 bases, with 14 bases remaining between them. CDR3 sequence: CASSFRAGEADTQYF. In DNA, the CDR3 is TGTGCCAGCAGCTTTAGGGCAGGGGAGGCAGATACGCAGTATTTT.

In the case of this clonotype: The junction differs from germline at one of its ends, possibly a read error. This chain joins TRBV5-1 and TRBJ2-7, with 10 bases matching TRBD1. Looked up from germline, CDR1 is SGHRS and CDR2 is YFSETQ. The CDR3 totals 16 residues. This CDR3 reads CASSSPDRGSSSEQYF. As DNA, the CDR3 is TGCGCCAGCAGCTCGCCGGACAGGGGGAGTTCCTCCGAGCAGTACTTC.

This clonotype was detected a few times. The V gene is TRBV14, the J gene TRBJ2-5, with 7 bases that match TRBD2. The CDR3 runs 13 residues. Germline V gene data show CDR1 as SGHDN and CDR2 as FVKESK. The V and J ends lost 3 bases and 9 bases, in that order; junction bases with no gene match: 7. The CDR3 coding sequence is TGTGCCAGCAGCCAGGTTGCCAGCGGGGCCCAGTACTTC. Translating gives CASSQVASGAQYF.

This clonotype was seen more than once but under ten times. The chain combines TRBV6-2 or TRBV6-3 with TRBJ2-5, with D perhaps TRBD1 or TRBD2 (5 bases each). Germline CDR1 and CDR2: MNHEY and SVGEGT. This CDR3 comprises 17 residues. Trimming removed 2 bases at V and 1 base at J, with 17 bases between. The CDR3 reads CASSYRDQTLIQETQYF. Here the CDR3 DNA reads TGTGCCAGCAGTTACCGGGACCAAACGCTTATCCAAGAGACCCAGTACTTC.

This rearrangement joins TRBV18 to TRBJ2-1; 10 positions agree with TRBD2. The J call may be in error: the DNA end matches TRBJ2-7 better. Germline assignment: CDR1 KGHSH and CDR2 LQKENI. The CDR3 is made up of 18 amino acids. The CDR3 region is CASSPESSGGQTYNEQYF. The CDR3 bases are TGTGCCAGCTCACCAGAGTCTAGCGGGGGTCAAACCTACAATGAGCAGTACTTC.

The rearrangement uses TRBV20-1 and TRBJ1-4; D remains ambiguous. Germline CDR1 reads DFQATT; CDR2 reads SNEGSKA (reference sequence). The CDR3 covers 18 residues. Trimming pared 0 bases from V and 0 bases from J, leaving 17 bases between. The CDR3 is CSARDHAMVWATNEKLFF. The DNA of the CDR3 is TGCAGTGCTAGAGATCATGCGATGGTTTGGGCAACTAATGAAAAACTGTTTTTT.

The chain uses TRBV6-2 or TRBV6-3 and TRBJ2-2; D is possibly TRBD2 (7 bases). V lost 10 bases, J lost 3 bases, and 15 bases lay in between. The CDR3 has 14 amino acids. Germline-derived CDR1 and CDR2 are MNHEY and SVGEGT. CDR3 nucleotides: TGTGCCACCGAGAGGGGGGGTGACACCGGGGAGCTGTTTTTT. Its translation is CATERGGDTGELFF.

This clonotype was observed a handful of times. This chain joins TRBV5-5 and TRBJ1-4, with D maybe TRBD1 (6 bases). Germline V gene data show CDR1 as SGHKS and CDR2 as YYEKEE (reference sequence). The V end lost 4 bases, the J end lost 7 bases, and 14 bases lay between the germline ends. This CDR3 has 14 amino acids. In nucleotides, the CDR3 is TGTGCCAGCAGCGTAGGGCGGGGGCGTGAAAAACTGTTTTTT. This encodes CASSVGRGREKLFF. The whole variable domain, remainder taken from reference TRBV5-5 and TRBJ1-4, is DAGVTQSPTHLIKTRGQQVTLRCSPISGHKSVSWYQQVLGQGPQFIFQYYEKEERGRGNFPDRFSARQFPNYSSELNVNALLLGDSALYLCASSVGRGREKLFFGSGTQLSVL.

This clonotype has just a few counts. The rearrangement joins TRBV7-2 to TRBJ2-3; 9 nucleotides align to TRBD1. The CDR3 spans 13 residues. V lost 7 bases, J lost 6 bases, and 5 bases stayed unmatched. Germline V gene data show CDR1 as SGHTA and CDR2 as FQGNSA. The CDR3 sequence is CASKGQGTDTQYF. DNA of the CDR3: TGTGCCAGCAAAGGACAGGGGACTGATACGCAGTATTTT.

This clonotype was observed a handful of times. In DNA, the CDR3 is TGTGCCAGCACCTCAGAGGATGAAAAACTGTTTTTT. Protein: CASTSEDEKLFF. The rearrangement joins TRBV7-9 to TRBJ1-4; D gene uncertain. This CDR3 contains 12 residues. V lost 7 bases, J lost 6 bases, and 9 bases lay in between. In germline, CDR1 is SEHNR, CDR2 FQNEAQ (reference sequence). Full variable domain (outside the CDR3, taken from reference TRBV7-9 and TRBJ1-4): DTGVSQNPRHKITKRGQNVTFRCDPISEHNRLYWYRQTLGQGPEFLTYFQNEAQLEKSRLLSDRFSAERPKGSFSTLEIQRTEQGDSAMYLCASTSEDEKLFFGSGTQLSVL.

The genes are TRBV12-3 or TRBV12-4 and TRBJ2-5, with 11 nucleotides matching TRBD1. J lost 0 bases, V lost 6 bases, and 6 bases had no gene match. The CDR3 extends over 16 amino acids. The CDR3 spells CASSTDRGRYQETQYF. CDR3 DNA sequence: TGTGCCAGCAGCACGGACAGGGGGCGATACCAAGAGACCCAGTACTTC.

This clonotype was picked up many times. The chain carries TRBV20-1 and TRBJ2-5; TRBD2 matches 7 bases. The length of the CDR3 is 15 residues. CDR1 is DFQATT and CDR2 is SNEGSKA in the germline V gene (reference sequence). V lost 0 bases to trimming and J lost 2 bases; unmatched junction nucleotides: 6. The CDR3 DNA sequence: TGCAGTGCTAGAGATTTCGGGACTACGCAAGAGACCCAGTACTTC. Amino acids: CSARDFGTTQETQYF.

This clonotype was counted many times. This sequence joins TRBV5-6 and TRBJ2-3; a possible D gene is TRBD1 (6 bases). This CDR3 comprises 15 residues. The germline V gene has CDR1 SGHDT and CDR2 YYEEEE. The germline V and J ends were trimmed by 2 bases and 0 bases, with 10 bases remaining between them. CDR3 bases: TGTGCCAGCAGCTTACAGGGTTATAGCACAGATACGCAGTATTTT. Residues: CASSLQGYSTDTQYF.

V gene TRBV2 combines with J gene TRBJ1-2; D not certain. Germline V lookup: CDR1 SNHLY, CDR2 FYNNEI. This CDR3 has 11 amino acids. V lost 7 bases, J lost 4 bases, and 7 bases lay in between. The CDR3 nucleotides read TGTGCCAGCAAGATGTCCTATGGCTACACCTTC. Amino acid sequence: CASKMSYGYTF.

The genes are TRBV2 and TRBJ1-1; no clear D gene. Trimming left V 4 bases short and J 7 bases short, with 10 bases between. The CDR3 consists of 12 residues. Germline lookup yields CDR1 SNHLY and CDR2 FYNNEI. The CDR3 reads CASSVIRDEAFF. CDR3 in DNA: TGTGCCAGCAGTGTGATTCGAGATGAAGCTTTCTTT.

This clonotype was observed a few times. V and J are TRBV19 and TRBJ2-7, with D perhaps TRBD1 (6 bases). The ends were cut back, 5 bases at V and 5 bases at J, with 13 bases in the middle. There are 13 residues in the CDR3. Looked up from germline, CDR1 is LNHDA and CDR2 is SQIVND (reference sequence). This CDR3 is CASSYRDTHEQYF. The CDR3, as DNA: TGTGCCAGTAGTTACCGGGACACCCACGAGCAGTACTTC.

The J gene is TRBJ2-1, the V gene TRBV5-1; maybe TRBD2 (6 bases). Germline lookup yields CDR1 SGHRS and CDR2 YFSETQ. This CDR3 comprises 18 residues. V was trimmed by 3 bases and J by 9 bases, leaving 28 bases between them. This CDR3 is CASSWTGSAGPALGEQFF. DNA for the CDR3: TGCGCCAGCAGCTGGACCGGGTCTGCGGGACCGGCGCTGGGTGAGCAGTTCTTC.

As concerns this clonotype: A much larger clone sits a single nucleotide away, making a read error possible. This chain connects TRBV12-3 or TRBV12-4 to TRBJ2-3; 10 bases agree with TRBD2. The CDR3 is 17 residues long. The V segment lost 6 bases and the J segment 8 bases; nucleotides outside the gene matches: 17. The CDR3 loop is CASSPEASGGQGGTQYF. The CDR3 DNA reads as TGTGCCAGCAGCCCGGAGGCTAGCGGGGGACAAGGAGGTACGCAGTATTTT.

The sample holds a few counts of this clonotype. The chain links TRBV5-1 to TRBJ2-7; tentatively, D is TRBD1 (5 bases). V lost 5 bases, J lost 4 bases, and 16 bases lay in between. Germline assignment: CDR1 SGHRS and CDR2 YFSETQ. The CDR3 extends over 14 amino acids. CDR3 sequence: CASRPGHLPYEQYF. In DNA, the CDR3 is TGCGCCAGCAGACCCGGACACCTTCCATACGAGCAGTACTTC.

This clonotype has a count of ten or more. DNA of the CDR3: TGCGCCAGCAGCCAGCGGACAGGGGGCACAGATACGCAGTATTTT. Protein product: CASSQRTGGTDTQYF. This sequence joins TRBV4-1 and TRBJ2-3, with TRBD1 identical over 9 bases. The length of the CDR3 is 15 residues. The ends lost 3 bases at V and 1 base at J; junction bases unmatched: 2. Germline V gives CDR1 MGHRA, CDR2 YSYEKL.

This clonotype showed up just a few times. J is TRBJ2-1 and V is TRBV6-2 or TRBV6-3; tentative D call: TRBD1 (7 bases). The CDR3 consists of 16 residues. Germline V gives CDR1 MNHEY, CDR2 SVGEGT. V lost 1 base and J 5 bases, leaving 15 bases between the germline ends. This CDR3 reads CASSYLAGQLNNEQFF. For the CDR3, the DNA is TGTGCCAGCAGTTACTTGGCGGGACAGCTAAACAATGAGCAGTTCTTC.

In the case of this clonotype: A junction end diverges from the germline sequence, so it may reflect a read error. CDR3 coding DNA: TGTGCTAGCAGCGCGGATAGCGGAGATACGCAGTATTTT. It is translated as CASSADSGDTQYF. This sequence joins TRBV7-7 and TRBJ2-3, with a tentative D call TRBD2 (6 bases). Germline CDR1 SSHAT, CDR2 FNYEAQ (reference sequence). This CDR3 is 13 amino acids long.

This clonotype was detected only once. A junction end diverges from the germline sequence, so it may reflect a read error. The chain joins TRBV12-3 or TRBV12-4 to TRBJ2-1; 9 nucleotides agree with TRBD1. The CDR3 covers 15 residues. The CDR3 region has the DNA TGTGCCAGCAGTTTGGACAGGGGAGAGTACAGTGAGCAGTTCTTC. This gives the protein CASSLDRGEYSEQFF.

This clonotype has a handful of counts. This rearrangement joins TRBV5-5 to TRBJ2-1; D ambiguous. The V gene's germline CDR1 is SGHKS and CDR2 YYEKEE (reference sequence). The V end lost 0 bases, the J end lost 7 bases, and 8 bases lay between the germline ends. CDR3 length equals 13 residues. The CDR3 DNA sequence: TGTGCCAGCAGCTTGGAAATCTTAAATGAGCAGTTCTTC. Translated: CASSLEILNEQFF.

This clonotype appeared once. A junction boundary mismatches the germline segment, possibly from a read error. V usage is TRBV9 and J usage is TRBJ2-5; D may be TRBD1 (6 bases). The J call is in doubt because the DNA end fits TRBJ2-7 better. Germline CDR1 is SGDLS and CDR2 is YYNGEE. This CDR3 contains 16 residues. The CDR3 DNA sequence: TGTGCCAGCAGCCGTTCTTCGGGGACACACTCCCACGAGCAGTACTTC. Amino acid sequence: CASSRSSGTHSHEQYF.

The rearrangement links TRBV27 to TRBJ1-1, with D possibly being TRBD1 (5 bases). The germline V and J ends were trimmed by 3 bases and 5 bases, with 13 bases remaining between them. The CDR3 has 14 amino acids. Per germline, CDR1 MNHEY and CDR2 SMNVEV (reference sequence). The CDR3 sequence is CASSFGRAGTEAFF. In DNA, the CDR3 is TGTGCCAGCAGTTTTGGCAGGGCTGGTACTGAAGCTTTCTTT.

CDR3 nucleotides: TGTGCCGGGATAGGGACAGGGAAAGCTTTCTTT. It codes for CAGIGTGKAFF. The V call is TRBV30, the J call TRBJ1-1, with 9 bases aligning to TRBD1. The CDR3 covers 11 residues. V shed 8 bases and J 9 bases; nucleotides not matched to a gene: 7. The germline gives CDR1 GTSNPN, CDR2 SVGIG (reference sequence).

Many counts were recorded for this clonotype. The CDR3 is CSAGTYRRNNEQFF. The DNA of the CDR3 is TGCAGCGCTGGGACGTACAGGAGAAACAATGAGCAGTTCTTC. This chain links TRBV29-1 with TRBJ2-1; the D gene could be TRBD1 or TRBD2 (5 bases each). This CDR3 is 14 amino acids long. V lost 7 bases and J 5 bases, leaving 18 bases between the germline ends. Germline V gene data show CDR1 as SQVTM and CDR2 as ANQGSEA.

The genes are TRBV7-3 and TRBJ2-1, with 11 bases fitting TRBD2. Germline V CDR1 and CDR2: SGHTA, FQGTGA. CDR3 length: 16 residues. Germline trimming cut 2 bases from V and 6 bases from J; bases unmatched to any gene: 6. DNA for the CDR3: TGTGCCAGCAGCTTATCGCCTAGCGGGGGGATCAATGAGCAGTTCTTC. Translating gives CASSLSPSGGINEQFF. The variable domain in full, with the rest retrieved from reference TRBV7-3 and TRBJ2-1, is GAGVSQTPSNKVTEKGKYVELRCDPISGHTALYWYRQSLGQGPEFLIYFQGTGAADDSGLPNDRFFAVRPEGSVSTLKIQRTERGDSAVYLCASSLSPSGGINEQFFGPGTRLTVL.

The chain recombines TRBV7-3 with TRBJ2-1; D gene unclear. Germline CDR1 SGHTA, CDR2 FQGTGA. The CDR3 is 13 residues long. V lost 2 bases to trimming and J lost 6 bases, with 8 bases between them. DNA for the CDR3: TGTGCCAGCAGCTTATGGACCAGCAATGAGCAGTTCTTC. Residues: CASSLWTSNEQFF. The full variable domain, with the rest looked up from reference TRBV7-3 and TRBJ2-1, is GAGVSQTPSNKVTEKGKYVELRCDPISGHTALYWYRQSLGQGPEFLIYFQGTGAADDSGLPNDRFFAVRPEGSVSTLKIQRTERGDSAVYLCASSLWTSNEQFFGPGTRLTVL.

The chain is built from TRBV28 and TRBJ2-7; possible D gene TRBD2, 5 bases. The V gene's germline CDR1 is MDHEN and CDR2 SYDVKM. The V gene lost 2 bases and the J gene lost 10 bases, with 18 bases spanning the gap. The CDR3 is 14 residues long. This chain's CDR3 is CASSLGSMGSGQYF. The CDR3 coding sequence is TGTGCCAGCAGTTTAGGCTCCATGGGGAGCGGACAGTACTTC.